The present TCR beta chain was sequenced within a study of post-analysis software for immune sequencing data. On the study more broadly: Secondary progressive, relapsing-remitting and progressive-relapsing multiple sclerosis were among the included disease courses.

TCR beta cDNA libraries included unique molecular identifiers. TCRdb re-analysed the PCR reads in MiXCR, keeping a single row per CDR3 protein. The sample yields almost 700,000 distinct CDR3 sequences, 55% to 60% seen once. The CDR3 is made up of 14 amino acids. Germline loops: CDR1 SQVTM, CDR2 ANQGSEA. The V gene end was trimmed by 6 bases and the J gene end by 4 bases; junction bases not matched to a gene: 11. General study findings and limits: Controls significantly exceeded multiple sclerosis patients in normalized Chao1 diversity. With F measure, samples from one preparation batch clustered together strongly. With TRBV5-6, TRBV5-1 and TRBV20-1 included, several TRBV segments were more frequent in patients than in controls.

As concerns this clonotype: Its antigen is not identified.

The source is a girl aged 2 to 9 with multiple sclerosis. Sequenced sample: blood. The J gene is TRBJ2-7, the V gene TRBV29-1, with 8 bases aligning to TRBD1. The CDR3 nucleotides read TGCAGCGTCCGCGGACAGGGTCCGATGTACGAGCAGTACTTC. Translated: CSVRGQGPMYEQYF.